The T cell receptor beta chain under discussion was sequenced for a study of T-cell memory formation after mild COVID-19. Germline trimming cut 5 bases from V and 3 bases from J; bases unmatched to any gene: 7. The CDR3 sequence is 17 residues long. Whole-study results and caveats: There was a balanced CD4/CD8 profile in clones contracting day 15 to 85, and later expanders leaned CD4+.

MiXCR, applied by TCRdb to the 5' RACE reads, yields one record per CDR3 protein. Here the sample spans 270,000 or so distinct CDR3 sequences, 15% to 20% being singletons. Remarks on this clonotype: Its target is unknown.

The rearrangement links TRBV12-3 or TRBV12-4 to TRBJ1-6; TRBD1 agrees at 10 bases. The sample comprised PBMCs or a T cell subset sorted from them (not recorded which). The TCR was taken from a man aged 18 to 30 who had mild COVID-19 (a few samples of this study predate the infection). Cell type and time point are not known. The CDR3: CASSPATGGGYNSPLHF. The CDR3 bases are TGTGCCAGCAGTCCCGCGACAGGGGGCGGCTATAATTCACCCCTCCACTTT.